This T cell receptor (beta chain) originates from a study of Graves' ophthalmopathy and Graves' hyperthyroidism. Study outcomes and limitations: Progression of ophthalmopathy was predicted by the model with 60% to 71% sensitivity and under 75% specificity.

Amplifying from RNA transcripts, the study obtained TCR beta CDR3 regions. First-round RT-PCR used HTBI primers; second-round multiplex PCR followed. One entry per CDR3 protein, called by TCRdb with MiXCR from the multiplex PCR reads. Of 350,000 or so distinct CDR3 sequences listed, roughly 17% are singletons. The CDR3 is 13 amino acids. The V segment lost 6 bases and the J segment 13 bases; nucleotides outside the gene matches: 11. Germline V CDR1 and CDR2: SGHTA, FQGTGA. A note on this clonotype: What it binds is not known.

The receptor was derived from an adult man with Graves' ophthalmopathy. Sequencing input: peripheral blood. This chain connects TRBV7-3 to TRBJ1-1, with 10 bases that match TRBD1. CDR3 loop: CASSPRDRGTGFF. The CDR3 DNA reads TGTGCCAGCAGTCCTCGGGACAGGGGAACCGGTTTCTTT.